The rows below give T cell receptor beta chains drawn from one sample of a study of beta chain features in type 1 diabetes. TCRdb's copy holds only in-frame clones and misses some; the assay was immunoSEQ multiplex PCR. The sample carries nearly 350,000 clones, over 7% recorded once. Sequenced sample: central memory CD4+ T cells from blood. Source of these receptors: a man aged 30 to 45 with type 1 diabetes. The conserved cysteine and the conserved F or W are not part of the CDR3 here. Size is omitted from some rows. Given values are once, few, many or a class for expanded clones.

>NA|TRBJ2-3|TRBV7-9
ASSLDWSTDTQY
>NA|TRBJ2-3|TRBV28
ASTSATPGLAMGTDTQY
>NA|TRBJ1-6|TRBV2
ASRRDTYNSPLH
>few|TRBJ1-1|TRBV27
ASSRDRQGLEAF
>NA|TRBJ1-1|TRBV9
ASSGQGTEAF
>few|TRBJ2-5|TRBV4-1
ASSQDRTGGWETQY
>few|TRBJ2-3|TRBV11-3
ASSLGSSPHTQY
>few|TRBJ1-2|TRBV29-1
SVELDSYGYT
>NA|TRBJ1-1|TRBV10-3
AISEWGNTEAF
>NA|TRBJ2-1|TRBV6-1
ASSEGRGSYNEQF
>NA|TRBJ2-7|TRBV11-2
ASSYTSGGTILTY
>NA|TRBJ2-7|TRBV7-8
ASSLHGGGNEQY
>NA|TRBJ2-7|TRBV7-9
ASSKSPQNYEQY
>few|TRBJ1-1|TRBV5-4
ASSLQENTEAF
>few|TRBJ2-5|TRBV2
ASSRTSNEETQY
>NA|TRBJ2-3|TRBV5-1
ASSPMGDITDTQY
>NA|TRBJ2-3|TRBV4-1
ASSQEGGVDRPSTDTQY
>NA|TRBJ2-7|TRBV5-1
ASSLQQGANEQY
>few|TRBJ2-7|TRBV11-2
ASSLISGFYEQY
>few|TRBJ1-2|TRBV9
ASSVSTGQEGGYT
>few|TRBJ1-1|TRBV29-1
SVRDRGIEAF
>NA|TRBJ2-3|TRBV28
ASRPSGVDTQY
>NA|TRBJ1-5|TRBV6-6
ASSYIGNQPQH
>NA|TRBJ2-1|TRBV6-6
ASSSLGNEQF
>NA|TRBJ1-1|TRBV4-3
ASSQSTEAF
>few|TRBJ1-6|TRBV6-5
ASRTGGSGSPLH
>few|TRBJ2-1|TRBV7-9
ASSPISYNEQF
>NA|TRBJ2-7|TRBV5-1
ASSLGQGSYEQY
>many|TRBJ2-1|TRBV4-3
ASSQLRALDEQF
>few|TRBJ2-1|TRBV5-1
ASSLNAGGYNEQF
>many|TRBJ2-7|TRBV18
ASSPNQGARYEQY
>NA|TRBJ1-1|TRBV15
ATSREGRSTEAF
>few|TRBJ2-3|TRBV29-1
SVEGSGTRGITDTQY
>few|TRBJ1-1|TRBV4-3
ASSQESAGARTEAF
>few|TRBJ1-2|TRBV5-6
ASSPGRGYGYT
>NA|TRBJ2-5|TRBV5-1
ASSLGTSGEETQY
>many|TRBJ1-1|TRBV7-2
ASSPPGTGNTEAF
>many|TRBJ2-7|TRBV6-1
ASRRQGADEQY
>few|TRBJ1-4|TRBV5-1
ASSDQTGGFEKLF
>NA|TRBJ2-3|TRBV7-2
ASSSQVTDTQY
>NA|TRBJ2-3|TRBV18
ASSPPGLAGGRADTQY
>NA|TRBJ2-7|TRBV7-9
ASSMTGGSYEQY
>NA|TRBJ2-3|TRBV6-5
ASRDGLATDTQY